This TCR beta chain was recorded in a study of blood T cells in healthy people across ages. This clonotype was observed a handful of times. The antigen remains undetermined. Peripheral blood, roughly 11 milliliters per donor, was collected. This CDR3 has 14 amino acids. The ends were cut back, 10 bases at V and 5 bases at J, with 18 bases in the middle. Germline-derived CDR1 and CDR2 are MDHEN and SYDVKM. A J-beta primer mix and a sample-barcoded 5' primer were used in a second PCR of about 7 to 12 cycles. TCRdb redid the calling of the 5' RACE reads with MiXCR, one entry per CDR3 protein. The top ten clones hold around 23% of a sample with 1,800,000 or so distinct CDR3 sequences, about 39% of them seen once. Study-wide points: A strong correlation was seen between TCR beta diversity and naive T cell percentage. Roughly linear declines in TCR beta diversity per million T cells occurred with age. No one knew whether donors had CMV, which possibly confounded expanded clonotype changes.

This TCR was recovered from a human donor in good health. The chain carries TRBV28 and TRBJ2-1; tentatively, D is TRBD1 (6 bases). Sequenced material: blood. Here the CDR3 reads CANLTGTRNNEQFF. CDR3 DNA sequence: TGTGCCAACTTGACCGGGACACGAAACAATGAGCAGTTCTTC.